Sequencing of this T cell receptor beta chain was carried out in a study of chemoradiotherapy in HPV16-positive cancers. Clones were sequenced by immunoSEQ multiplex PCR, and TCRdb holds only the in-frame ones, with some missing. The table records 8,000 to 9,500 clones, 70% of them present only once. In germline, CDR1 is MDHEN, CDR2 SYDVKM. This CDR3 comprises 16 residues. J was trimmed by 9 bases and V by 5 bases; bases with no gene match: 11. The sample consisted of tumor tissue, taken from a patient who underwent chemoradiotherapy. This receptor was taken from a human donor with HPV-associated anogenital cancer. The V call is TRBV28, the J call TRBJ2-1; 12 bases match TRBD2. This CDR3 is CASSVGLAGGRGEQFF. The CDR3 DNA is TGTGCCAGCAGTGTAGGCCTAGCGGGGGGGCGAGGTGAGCAGTTCTTC.